One and the same sample provided the 26 T cell receptor beta chains below, sequenced in a study of PD-1 blockade in classical Hodgkin lymphoma. Repertoires were generated with immunoSEQ multiplex PCR, while TCRdb's copy carries only in-frame clones and drops some. The sample shows over 45,000 clones, around two thirds of them seen only once. Every patient experienced relapse after autologous stem cell transplantation, and brentuximab vedotin exposure varied. Specimen: peripheral blood mononuclear cells (PBMCs), collected before the second cycle of nivolumab. These receptors came from a human donor with classical Hodgkin lymphoma.

The chain uses TRBV11-1 and TRBJ2-7; 9 positions agree with TRBD2. V lost 5 bases and J lost 7; bases outside the gene matches: 15. CDR1 is SGHAT and CDR2 is FQDESV in the germline V gene (reference sequence). CDR3 length equals 16 residues. The CDR3 sequence is CASSLLGRLAGTEQYF. The CDR3 nucleotides read TGTGCCAGCAGCCTCCTGGGGAGGCTAGCGGGAACTGAGCAGTACTTC.

V and J are TRBV4-1 and TRBJ2-7; D ambiguous. The V gene lost 1 base and the J gene lost 2 bases, with 9 bases spanning the gap. CDR3 length: 14 amino acids. Germline lookup yields CDR1 MGHRA and CDR2 YSYEKL. For the CDR3, the DNA is TGCGCCAGCAGCCAAGTTACAGTGGCCTACGAGCAGTACTTC. Protein: CASSQVTVAYEQYF.

The J gene is TRBJ2-7, the V gene TRBV4-2; 7 bases are shared with TRBD2. CDR1 and CDR2 (germline): LGHNA, YNFKEQ. V trimming: 0 bases; J trimming: 2 bases; junction bases outside the gene matches: 4. The CDR3 runs 15 residues. The CDR3 reads CASSQELAATYEQYF. The CDR3 nucleotides are TGTGCCAGCAGCCAAGAGCTAGCGGCTACCTACGAGCAGTACTTC.

The chain recombines TRBV4-1 with TRBJ2-1, with 14 bases lining up with TRBD2. The ends lost 2 bases at V and 2 bases at J; junction bases unmatched: 14. The length of the CDR3 is 21 residues. Per the germline V gene, CDR1 is MGHRA and CDR2 is YSYEKL. The CDR3 nucleotides are TGCGCCAGCAGCCAACAACACATCCCGGGACTAGCGGGAGTTACCTACAATGAGCAGTTCTTC. It codes for CASSQQHIPGLAGVTYNEQFF.

The chain carries TRBV27 and TRBJ1-2, with 7 bases lining up with TRBD1. The CDR3 spans 15 residues. V shed 0 bases and J 1 base; nucleotides not matched to a gene: 2. Germline V gene sequence: CDR1 MNHEY, CDR2 SMNVEV (reference sequence). The CDR3 spells CASSLSRGVNYGYTF. In DNA, the CDR3 is TGTGCCAGCAGTTTATCCAGGGGGGTTAACTATGGCTACACCTTC.

V gene TRBV6-6 combines with J gene TRBJ2-7; D is unresolved. CDR3 size: 12 residues. The V and J ends lost 8 bases and 4 bases respectively, with 12 bases between them. Germline CDR1 is MNHNY and CDR2 is SVGAGI (reference sequence). CDR3 sequence reads: CASGNRLYEQYF. The CDR3, as DNA: TGTGCCAGCGGCAACAGACTTTACGAGCAGTACTTC.

The V and J genes are TRBV7-3 and TRBJ2-3; D gene unclear. V was shortened by 2 bases and J by 2 bases, with 14 bases between the two germline ends. The CDR3 spans 16 residues. Germline CDR1 reads SGHTA; CDR2 reads FQGTGA. CDR3 amino acids: CASSLRPLGATDTQYF. In DNA form, the CDR3 reads TGTGCCAGCAGCTTACGACCCCTTGGCGCCACAGATACGCAGTATTTT.

V is TRBV30 and J is TRBJ1-6; 9 positions agree with TRBD1. The CDR3 is 14 amino acids. J was trimmed by 9 bases and V by 5 bases; bases with no gene match: 8. The germline CDR1 and CDR2 sequences are GTSNPN and SVGIG (reference sequence). The CDR3 loop is CAWETGGGGSPLHF. CDR3 DNA: TGTGCCTGGGAAACAGGGGGCGGGGGTTCACCCCTCCACTTT.

The rearrangement joins TRBV9 to TRBJ2-6, with 7 bases that match TRBD1. With 4 bases clipped from V and 2 bases from J, the junction kept 12 bases outside the gene matches. Germline V gene data show CDR1 as SGDLS and CDR2 as YYNGEE. The CDR3 is 18 amino acids. CDR3 amino acids: CASSSRTGFRAGANVLTF. The CDR3 nucleotides are TGTGCCAGCAGCAGTCGGACAGGATTTCGTGCTGGGGCCAACGTCCTGACTTTC.

The table lists this clone with a count of one. V usage is TRBV9 and J usage is TRBJ2-7; 7 bases align to TRBD1. The length of the CDR3 is 15 residues. J gave up 3 bases and V 2 bases, and 8 bases lay outside the gene matches. Per germline, CDR1 SGDLS and CDR2 YYNGEE. The CDR3 protein is CASSVTGTAFYEQYF. In DNA form, the CDR3 reads TGTGCCAGCAGCGTTACCGGGACAGCTTTCTACGAGCAGTACTTC.

This clone was detected once. V and J are TRBV27 and TRBJ2-2; 7 positions agree with TRBD2. J was trimmed by 5 bases and V by 8 bases; bases with no gene match: 11. This CDR3 region has 15 residues. Germline CDR1 is MNHEY and CDR2 is SMNVEV (reference sequence). CDR3 in amino acids: CASRPGRASTGELFF. CDR3 sequence (DNA): TGTGCCAGCCGACCTGGGAGGGCCTCTACCGGGGAGCTGTTTTTT.

V is TRBV27 and J is TRBJ1-2; D ambiguous. This CDR3 is built from 16 residues. Germline V gene lookup returns CDR1 MNHEY and CDR2 SMNVEV (reference sequence). V lost 2 bases and J 4 bases, leaving 17 bases between the germline ends. The CDR3 reads CASSLRNPDLGYGYTF. The CDR3 bases are TGTGCCAGCAGTTTACGAAACCCGGACCTAGGCTATGGCTACACCTTC.

In this sample, this clone turned up once. The rearrangement joins TRBV30 to TRBJ2-7; 11 bases line up with TRBD2. Germline trimming cut 1 base from V and 6 bases from J; bases unmatched to any gene: 5. Germline V gives CDR1 GTSNPN, CDR2 SVGIG (reference sequence). The CDR3 is 14 residues long. As DNA, the CDR3 is TGTGCCTGGAGTGCCCTAGCGGGAGGAGGCGAGCAGTACTTC. It codes for CAWSALAGGGEQYF.

V gene TRBV7-3 combines with J gene TRBJ1-4, with unresolved D. The V end lost 1 base, the J end lost 2 bases, and 8 bases lay between the germline ends. Germline V gene lookup returns CDR1 SGHTA and CDR2 FQGTGA. CDR3 length: 15 amino acids. The DNA of the CDR3 is TGTGCCAGCAGCTTAAGTGGCCAGACTAATGAAAAACTGTTTTTT. It specifies CASSLSGQTNEKLFF.

This rearrangement joins TRBV7-2 to TRBJ1-2, with unresolved D. The germline V and J ends were trimmed by 2 bases and 2 bases, with 9 bases remaining between them. The CDR3 is 14 amino acids. The germline gives CDR1 SGHTA, CDR2 FQGNSA. As DNA, the CDR3 is TGTGCCAGCAGCTTATCAGCGGGAAACTATGGCTACACCTTC. It codes for CASSLSAGNYGYTF.

CDR3 sequence reads: CASTTNIRVGISGANVLTF. The CDR3 nucleotides read TGTGCCAGTACCACTAACATCAGGGTGGGTATCTCTGGGGCCAACGTCCTGACTTTC. The chain couples TRBV19 to TRBJ2-6, with D tentatively TRBD1 (5 bases). V was cut by 7 bases and J by 0 bases, with 22 bases left in between. Germline V gene data show CDR1 as LNHDA and CDR2 as SQIVND (reference sequence). The CDR3 covers 19 residues.

The CDR3 bases are TGTGCCAGCAGCTTATTTTTCCAGAACACTGAAGCTTTCTTT. Its protein product is CASSLFFQNTEAFF. The chain couples TRBV7-9 to TRBJ1-1, with D unclear. Trimming shortened V by 2 bases and J by 1 base, and 8 bases separated the two germline ends. Germline loops: CDR1 SEHNR, CDR2 FQNEAQ (reference sequence). This CDR3 has 14 amino acids.

This clone was recorded a few times. V is TRBV7-9 and J is TRBJ2-2, with 7 nucleotides matching TRBD1. The CDR3 runs to 16 residues. Germline V gene lookup returns CDR1 SEHNR and CDR2 FQNEAQ (reference sequence). V lost 1 base to trimming and J lost 6 bases; unmatched junction nucleotides: 8. CDR3 sequence: CASSLGGQGVAGELFF. Here the CDR3 DNA reads TGTGCCAGCAGCTTAGGCGGTCAGGGGGTCGCCGGGGAGCTGTTTTTT.

The chain carries TRBV11-2 and TRBJ2-2, with D hard to call. There are 15 residues in the CDR3. With 0 bases removed from V and 1 base from J, the gap between germline ends came to 6 bases. From germline, CDR1 is SGHAT and CDR2 FQNNGV. The CDR3: CASSLDLGNTGELFF. The CDR3 nucleotides are TGTGCCAGCAGCTTAGATCTTGGGAACACCGGGGAGCTGTTTTTT.

The V gene is TRBV29-1, the J gene TRBJ2-5; 7 bases agree with TRBD1. This CDR3 is 14 amino acids long. Germline CDR1 reads SQVTM; CDR2 reads ANQGSEA. Unmatched junction bases numbered 11, after V lost 6 bases and J lost 4 bases. DNA of the CDR3: TGCAGCGTAGCAACGCAGGGGGTGGGAGAGACCCAGTACTTC. It specifies CSVATQGVGETQYF.

The chain joins TRBV6-6 to TRBJ1-1; no clear D. V was clipped by 6 bases and J by 2 bases, with 7 bases between them. Germline CDR1 MNHNY, CDR2 SVGAGI (reference sequence). This CDR3 contains 12 residues. CDR3 sequence: CASSVLNTEAFF. CDR3 bases: TGTGCCAGCAGCGTACTAAACACTGAAGCTTTCTTT.

The chain is built from TRBV6-1 and TRBJ1-2, with TRBD1 identical over 8 bases. This CDR3 is built from 14 residues. CDR1 is MNHNS, CDR2 SASEGT, per germline. The V segment lost 7 bases and the J segment 3 bases; nucleotides outside the gene matches: 7. The CDR3 here is CASIERQGHYGYTF. In DNA form, the CDR3 reads TGTGCCAGCATCGAAAGACAGGGGCACTATGGCTACACCTTC.

This chain uses TRBV11-2 with TRBJ2-2; D call uncertain. The CDR3 extends over 14 amino acids. V was cut by 4 bases and J by 3 bases, with 9 bases left in between. Germline V gives CDR1 SGHAT, CDR2 FQNNGV. This CDR3 reads CASSSGRYTGELFF. The CDR3 DNA sequence: TGTGCCAGCAGCTCAGGACGTTACACCGGGGAGCTGTTTTTT.

The genes are TRBV19 and TRBJ2-7; 8 nucleotides line up with TRBD2. The CDR3 is made up of 14 amino acids. Looked up from germline, CDR1 is LNHDA and CDR2 is SQIVND (reference sequence). V was clipped by 4 bases and J by 2 bases; unmatched bases: 4. The CDR3 is CASSRTSGAYEQYF. Written as DNA, the CDR3 is TGTGCCAGTAGTAGAACTAGCGGCGCCTACGAGCAGTACTTC.

The V call is TRBV27, the J call TRBJ1-2, with a tentative D call TRBD1 (6 bases). V was cut by 5 bases and J by 2 bases, with 15 bases left in between. In germline, CDR1 is MNHEY, CDR2 SMNVEV (reference sequence). This CDR3 spans 15 amino acids. CDR3 in amino acids: CASSPGGHANYGYTF. In DNA, the CDR3 is TGTGCCAGCAGTCCTGGGGGCCACGCCAACTATGGCTACACCTTC.

The chain employs TRBV29-1 and TRBJ2-7; 7 bases are shared with TRBD2. This CDR3 contains 13 residues. In germline, CDR1 is SQVTM, CDR2 ANQGSEA. The ends lost 6 bases at V and 3 bases at J; junction bases unmatched: 8. In DNA form, the CDR3 reads TGCAGCGTGGATAGGACGGGGGGCTACGAGCAGTACTTC. Protein sequence: CSVDRTGGYEQYF.